This entry is about one T cell receptor (beta chain). The sample comes from a study of blood T cell repertoires in COVID-19. Study information: T cells, B-cell-depleted T cells, or PBMCs provided the cDNA or gDNA that served as material.

CDR3 size: 12 residues. V was shortened by 3 bases and J by 6 bases, with 5 bases between the two germline ends. TCRdb keeps only in-frame clones here, not all; method: immunoSEQ multiplex PCR. The table has 62,000 or so clones, approximately 89% seen once. Material for sequencing was peripheral blood. This chain uses TRBV12-3 or TRBV12-4 with TRBJ2-2; D is unclear. The sequence derives from a man aged 45-60 years with active COVID-19. The CDR3 DNA reads TGTGCCAGCAGTTTGAGGCCCGGGGAGCTGTTTTTT. Amino acids: CASSLRPGELFF.